The clone carrying this T cell receptor (beta chain) was counted only a few times. Its antigen is unknown. An Oncomine TCR Beta short-read assay was used to sequence the DNA from cultured CD4+ T cells. TCRdb re-analysed the PCR reads in MiXCR, keeping a single row per CDR3 protein. The data contain 13,000 or so distinct CDR3 sequences, around 41% of them singletons. The data belong to a study of vaccination and CD4 T cells after COVID-19. Turning to the study itself: Stimulation used overlapping spike peptides from SARS-CoV-2, HCoV-NL63, HCoV-OC43 and HCoV-229E. Controls used CEFX viral epitopes (positive), HIV-1 Nef peptides (negative), or no peptide.

The sample's treatment: approximately 9-day PBMC culture with coronavirus spike peptide pools or control peptides (ViraFEST assay). CDR3 length equals 15 residues. The germline V gene has CDR1 DFQATT and CDR2 SNEGSKA (reference sequence). V lost 0 bases and J lost 5; bases outside the gene matches: 10. J is TRBJ2-7 and V is TRBV20-1; 7 nucleotides align to TRBD1. The sequenced sample consisted of CD4+ T cells from blood, cultured in vitro. The sequence derives from a human donor who had recovered from COVID-19. This chain's CDR3 is CSARDDPDRDDEQYF. The CDR3, as DNA: TGCAGTGCTAGAGACGACCCTGACAGGGACGACGAGCAGTACTTC.